This section outlines one T cell receptor beta chain sequence together with its context. The sample originates from a study of cytomegalovirus exposure and HLA in healthy donors. The PCR had 60 Vbeta and 13 Jbeta primers. Here immunoSEQ multiplex PCR was the method, and the copy in TCRdb shows in-frame clones only, minus some. The sample shows around 150,000 clones, around 65% of them seen only once. Sequences were obtained from PBMCs. The clonotype was recovered from a middle-aged woman in good health and CMV-seropositive.

As DNA, the CDR3 is TGTGCCAGTAGTAGGACAGGAGGTACCAACGTCCTGACTTTC. Encoded protein: CASSRTGGTNVLTF. This chain links TRBV19 with TRBJ2-6; 7 bases are a match to TRBD1. Germline CDR1 and CDR2: LNHDA and SQIVND (reference sequence). This CDR3 spans 14 amino acids. The V segment lost 4 bases and the J segment 8 bases; nucleotides outside the gene matches: 5. Based on the CDR3 plus reference TRBV19 and TRBJ2-6, the full variable domain is DGGITQSPKYLFRKEGQNVTLSCEQNLNHDAMYWYRQDPGQGLRLIYYSQIVNDFQKGDIAEGYSVSREKKESFPLTVTSAQKNPTAFYLCASSRTGGTNVLTFGAGSRLTVL.